The 25 T cell receptor beta chains given below trace back to one sample, sequenced in a study of blood T cell repertoires in COVID-19 (TCRdb year 2020). Library construction relied on the immunoSEQ multiplex PCR assay. The table comes from immuneACCESS by way of TCRdb, which keeps in-frame sequences with V and J called. Part of the clones is missing from these tables; in studies checked, under half for an unresolved V gene and the rest for unknown reasons. The sample records tens of thousands of clones, around four fifths of which are singletons. 12% of the sample is held by the ten biggest clonotypes. Specimen: peripheral blood. These receptor sequences come from a human donor in a cohort sampled during active COVID-19.

The rearrangement links TRBV5-1 to TRBJ1-1, with 7 positions matching TRBD1. CDR3 length: 15 residues. V lost 4 bases to trimming and J lost 2 bases; unmatched junction nucleotides: 8. The V gene's germline CDR1 is SGHRS and CDR2 YFSETQ. Here the CDR3 DNA reads TGCGCCAGCAGCGTAGGGGACAGTTTAAACACTGAAGCTTTCTTT. Translated: CASSVGDSLNTEAFF.

The rearrangement uses TRBV9 and TRBJ2-6, with D maybe TRBD2 (5 bases). Trimming stripped 4 bases from V and 0 bases from J, with 11 bases between. The CDR3 extends over 16 amino acids. Looked up from germline, CDR1 is SGDLS and CDR2 is YYNGEE. The CDR3 loop is CASSPLGSSGANVLTF. DNA for the CDR3: TGTGCCAGCAGCCCACTGGGGAGCTCTGGGGCCAACGTCCTGACTTTC.

The chain is built from TRBV4-2 and TRBJ2-7; D may be TRBD1 (5 bases). This CDR3 has 17 residues. Per germline, CDR1 LGHNA and CDR2 YNFKEQ. V was clipped by 0 bases and J by 3 bases, with 18 bases between them. CDR3 amino acids: CASSQDPRGRLSYEQYF. For the CDR3, the DNA is TGTGCCAGCAGCCAAGACCCAAGGGGCCGACTGAGCTACGAGCAGTACTTC.

The rearrangement links TRBV28 to TRBJ2-7; D remains unclear. V dropped 3 bases and J dropped 5 bases, with 5 bases sitting between them. This CDR3 region has 11 residues. Germline V lookup: CDR1 MDHEN, CDR2 SYDVKM. The CDR3 bases are TGTGCCAGCAGTTTTTACAACGAGCAGTACTTC. It is translated as CASSFYNEQYF.

The V gene is TRBV12-5, the J gene TRBJ2-7, with a possible D match to TRBD2 (6 bases). This CDR3 is 14 amino acids long. CDR1 and CDR2 (germline): LGHNT, FRNRAP. Trimming stripped 10 bases from V and 0 bases from J, with 16 bases between. The chain's CDR3 is CATEQRAPSYEQYF. The CDR3 DNA sequence: TGTGCTACAGAGCAGCGGGCACCCTCCTACGAGCAGTACTTC.

The chain employs TRBV7-8 and TRBJ1-3, with D hard to call. Trimming stripped 5 bases from V and 3 bases from J, with 11 bases between. The germline CDR1 and CDR2 sequences are SGHVS and FQNEAQ. The CDR3 is 14 residues long. CDR3 sequence: CASSLPSNGNTIYF. DNA of the CDR3: TGTGCCAGCAGCCTACCGTCTAATGGAAACACCATATATTTT.

This chain joins TRBV14 and TRBJ2-7; the match to TRBD2 covers 12 bases. After removal of 4 bases from V and 3 bases from J, the junction contained 10 bases not matched to a gene. Germline V gene sequence: CDR1 SGHDN, CDR2 FVKESK. The CDR3 consists of 17 residues. This CDR3 is CASSPPGLAGTLYEQYF. CDR3 in DNA: TGTGCCAGCAGCCCTCCCGGACTAGCGGGGACCCTCTACGAGCAGTACTTC.

The CDR3 spells CASSPPSPGYEQYF. In nucleotides, the CDR3 is TGTGCCAGCTCACCCCCCTCTCCGGGATACGAGCAGTACTTC. The rearrangement uses TRBV18 and TRBJ2-7; possible D gene TRBD2, 5 bases. V was clipped by 3 bases and J by 4 bases, with 13 bases between them. Looked up from germline, CDR1 is KGHSH and CDR2 is LQKENI. The CDR3 has 14 residues.

The V call is TRBV5-1, the J call TRBJ2-7; TRBD1 matches at 10 bases. Germline V gene sequence: CDR1 SGHRS, CDR2 YFSETQ. Trimming removed 3 bases from V and 6 bases from J; junction bases left unmatched: 9. The CDR3 is made up of 15 amino acids. In DNA form, the CDR3 reads TGCGCCAGCAGCTACTCCCGGGACAGGGGTGCCGAGCAGTACTTC. This translates into CASSYSRDRGAEQYF.

This chain joins TRBV7-3 and TRBJ2-7, with 9 nucleotides matching TRBD1. Germline-derived CDR1 and CDR2 are SGHTA and FQGTGA. Trimming took 5 bases from V and 2 from J; bases not matched to a gene: 7. CDR3 length: 15 residues. The CDR3 sequence: CASSKQGAGAYEQYF. CDR3 DNA sequence: TGTGCCAGCAGCAAACAGGGGGCTGGGGCCTACGAGCAGTACTTC.

The gene calls are TRBV5-1 and TRBJ2-5; D ambiguous. V shed 0 bases and J shed 1 base, with 7 bases lying between them. Germline V CDR1 and CDR2: SGHRS, YFSETQ. The CDR3 totals 14 residues. The CDR3 loop is CASSLVSGQETQYF. The CDR3 bases are TGCGCCAGCAGCTTGGTGTCGGGCCAAGAGACCCAGTACTTC.

This chain joins TRBV5-1 and TRBJ2-2, with 16 positions matching TRBD2. CDR1 and CDR2 from the germline V gene are SGHRS and YFSETQ. V was clipped by 4 bases and J by 4 bases; unmatched bases: 4. CDR3 length equals 17 residues. CDR3 DNA: TGCGCCAGCAGCCCCGGGACTAGCGGGAGGGCCACCGGGGAGCTGTTTTTT. It codes for CASSPGTSGRATGELFF.

A word on this clone: An end of the junction differs from the germline gene, which may be a read error. The rearrangement joins TRBV7-2 to TRBJ1-5; D ambiguous. The CDR3 extends over 14 amino acids. From germline, CDR1 is SGHTA and CDR2 FQGNSA. The CDR3 reads CASSLGSHPQSQHF. In DNA, the CDR3 is TGTGCCAGCAGCTTAGGCTCGCACCCTCAGTCCCAGCATTTT.

The chain recombines TRBV9 with TRBJ1-4, with TRBD1 identical over 8 bases. Germline V lookup: CDR1 SGDLS, CDR2 YYNGEE. V shed 4 bases, J shed 8 bases, and the junction held 7 bases outside the gene matches. CDR3 length: 14 amino acids. The chain's CDR3 is CASSPGQGREKLFF. The CDR3 nucleotides are TGTGCCAGCAGCCCCGGACAGGGTCGAGAAAAACTGTTTTTT. Full variable domain (outside the CDR3, taken from reference TRBV9 and TRBJ1-4): DSGVTQTPKHLITATGQRVTLRCSPRSGDLSVYWYQQSLDQGLQFLIQYYNGEERAKGNILERFSAQQFPDLHSELNLSSLELGDSALYFCASSPGQGREKLFFGSGTQLSVL.

The chain recombines TRBV5-6 with TRBJ2-4, with 12 bases identical to TRBD2. Germline loops: CDR1 SGHDT, CDR2 YYEEEE. The CDR3 is made up of 16 amino acids. V gave up 4 bases and J gave up 9 bases; unmatched junction bases: 11. The CDR3 protein is CASSARLAGALFIQYF. CDR3 DNA: TGTGCCAGCAGCGCCAGACTAGCGGGGGCCCTATTCATTCAGTACTTC.

This clone showed up just once. This sequence joins TRBV6-5 and TRBJ2-1, with TRBD2 matching over 7 bases. The J segment lost 7 bases and the V segment lost 5 bases, leaving 11 bases of the junction unmatched. Germline V CDR1 and CDR2: MNHEY, SVGAGI. CDR3 length: 15 residues. Here the CDR3 reads CASSNWGEGRNEQFF. The CDR3 DNA reads as TGTGCCAGCAGTAACTGGGGGGAGGGCCGGAATGAGCAGTTCTTC.

The rearrangement joins TRBV5-1 to TRBJ2-5; 7 nucleotides agree with TRBD2. After removal of 4 bases from V and 2 bases from J, the junction contained 11 bases not matched to a gene. Germline V gives CDR1 SGHRS, CDR2 YFSETQ. The CDR3 has 16 amino acids. DNA for the CDR3: TGCGCCAGCAGCCCTGGGGCGGCTAGCGGACAAGAGACCCAGTACTTC. It codes for CASSPGAASGQETQYF. Complete variable domain (other parts from reference TRBV5-1 and TRBJ2-5): KAGVTQTPRYLIKTRGQQVTLSCSPISGHRSVSWYQQTPGQGLQFLFEYFSETQRNKGNFPGRFSGRQFSNSRSEMNVSTLELGDSALYLCASSPGAASGQETQYFGPGTRLLVL.

This rearrangement joins TRBV27 to TRBJ2-1; 7 bases fit TRBD1. Unmatched junction bases numbered 1, after V lost 2 bases and J lost 0 bases. The germline V gene encodes CDR1 MNHEY and CDR2 SMNVEV (reference sequence). The CDR3 has 15 amino acids. The DNA of the CDR3 is TGTGCCAGCAGTTTACGGGACAGCTCCTACAATGAGCAGTTCTTC. Its protein is CASSLRDSSYNEQFF.

The chain joins TRBV10-3 to TRBJ1-5; 12 bases line up with TRBD1. The CDR3 runs to 18 residues. The V segment lost 0 bases and the J segment 7 bases; nucleotides outside the gene matches: 10. The germline CDR1 and CDR2 sequences are ENHRY and SYGVKD. CDR3 DNA sequence: TGTGCCATCAGTGAGTCGACGGAGGGACAGGGGGCTTGGCAGCCCCAGCATTTT. Translated: CAISESTEGQGAWQPQHF.

This rearrangement joins TRBV2 to TRBJ1-4; TRBD1 matches at 7 bases. CDR3 length: 14 residues. CDR1 and CDR2 (germline): SNHLY, FYNNEI. Losses at the gene ends were 8 bases for V and 3 bases for J; bases not matched to a gene: 6. CDR3 residues: CASSDRAANEKLFF. CDR3 sequence (DNA): TGTGCCAGCTCAGACAGGGCGGCTAATGAAAAACTGTTTTTT.

The V gene is TRBV5-4, the J gene TRBJ2-1; D is perhaps TRBD1 (6 bases). CDR1 SGHNT and CDR2 YYREEE come from the germline V gene (reference sequence). The CDR3 is made up of 15 amino acids. The V gene lost 3 bases and the J gene lost 3 bases, with 13 bases spanning the gap. The CDR3 spells CASSSKTGDYNEQFF. The DNA of the CDR3 is TGTGCCAGCAGCTCAAAGACAGGAGACTACAATGAGCAGTTCTTC.

Only a few counts were recorded for this clone. The junction does not match germline at one end; this may be a read error. The J gene is TRBJ1-6, the V gene TRBV10-1; D is undetermined. Germline CDR1 and CDR2: WNHNN and SYGVQD (reference sequence). This CDR3 has 13 residues. This chain's CDR3 is CASRLDYDSPLHF. The CDR3 nucleotides are TGCGCCAGCAGGTTGGACTATGATTCACCCCTCCACTTT.

The chain links TRBV5-4 to TRBJ2-1; TRBD2 matches at 10 bases. V was clipped by 4 bases and J by 0 bases; unmatched bases: 10. From germline, CDR1 is SGHNT and CDR2 YYREEE (reference sequence). The CDR3 runs to 18 residues. The CDR3 region is CASSRTSGASISYNEQFF. The CDR3 coding sequence is TGTGCCAGCAGCCGGACTAGCGGAGCAAGTATCTCCTACAATGAGCAGTTCTTC.

The rearrangement links TRBV5-6 to TRBJ1-2; D gene uncertain. The CDR3 is made up of 14 amino acids. V lost 4 bases, J lost 8 bases, and 18 bases lay in between. Germline-derived CDR1 and CDR2 are SGHDT and YYEEEE. DNA for the CDR3: TGTGCCAGCAGCCCGAAACCTGTTTCGGGAGGCTACACCTTC. Protein product: CASSPKPVSGGYTF.

The DNA of the CDR3 is TGTGCCAGCAATCTCCAGGGGGGCGAGACCCAGTACTTC. It is translated as CASNLQGGETQYF. V is TRBV6-5 and J is TRBJ2-5, with a weak D call TRBD1 (7 bases). This CDR3 is built from 13 residues. Germline loops: CDR1 MNHEY, CDR2 SVGAGI. With 7 bases removed from V and 5 bases from J, the gap between germline ends came to 14 bases.